This T cell receptor (beta chain) was profiled in a study of regulatory T cells in long-lasting Graves disease. Study results and caveats: Persistent Graves' disease cases displayed lower TCR diversity than newly diagnosed ones. Sharing of public clonotypes was greater in persistent patients (over 2,500) than in new patients (more than 900).

This CDR3 is built from 15 residues. Germline V gene sequence: CDR1 SQVTM, CDR2 ANQGSEA. Trimming removed 1 base at V and 2 bases at J, with 14 bases between. This clonotype was detected a few times. As yet, its antigen is unknown. Time point reported: newly diagnosed GD, antithyroid drugs for less than 3 months. RNA extracted from PBMCs served as the sequencing template. Library construction for TCR beta used iRepertoire HTBI primers and Arm-PCR of CDR3 regions. A single record per CDR3 protein comes from TCRdb applying MiXCR to the multiplex PCR reads. The sample carries 500,000 or so distinct CDR3 sequences, 15% to 20% recorded once. The same sample was also used in a study of T cells in Graves' hyperthyroidism and ophthalmopathy.

Sequencing used peripheral blood mononuclear cells (PBMCs), obtained at new diagnosis, from a patient treated with antithyroid drugs. The V gene is TRBV29-1, the J gene TRBJ2-5; D perhaps matches TRBD1 (5 bases). The receptor was isolated from a middle-aged man with Graves disease. The CDR3 protein is CSVEGGQGLQETQYF. CDR3 bases: TGCAGCGTTGAAGGTGGGCAGGGTCTACAAGAGACCCAGTACTTC.